Each of the 21 T cell receptor beta chains below was sequenced from the same sample in a study of breast tumors, draining lymph nodes, adjacent tissues. One entry per CDR3 protein results from TCRdb running MiXCR on the multiplex PCR reads. The sample consists of 60,000 to 65,000 distinct CDR3 sequences, 57% of them appearing once. Sequenced input: breast tumor tissue. The receptors derive from a female donor with breast cancer. Some clones in this sample may be carry-over from other donors' samples.

This clonotype was recorded a few times. V usage is TRBV2 and J usage is TRBJ2-3; 9 bases are shared with TRBD2. This CDR3 is 15 amino acids long. Germline trimming cut 7 bases from V and 6 bases from J; bases unmatched to any gene: 11. Germline V gene sequence: CDR1 SNHLY, CDR2 FYNNEI. CDR3 loop: CASMAGLAGRDTQYF. In DNA, the CDR3 is TGTGCCAGCATGGCTGGGCTAGCGGGGAGGGATACGCAGTATTTT.

To note about this clonotype: The germline gene is not matched at one end of the junction; a read error may be the cause. The chain has TRBV5-1 and TRBJ2-2; 12 bases are shared with TRBD2. CDR1 and CDR2 from the germline V gene are SGHRS and YFSETQ. The CDR3 consists of 14 residues. CDR3 in amino acids: CASSLLLAGGELSF. For the CDR3, the DNA is TGCGCCAGCAGCTTGTTGCTAGCGGGAGGGGAGCTGTCTTTT.

The genes are TRBV19 and TRBJ2-7; 7 nucleotides match TRBD1. This CDR3 region has 14 residues. V trimming: 4 bases; J trimming: 6 bases; junction bases outside the gene matches: 9. Germline V gene lookup returns CDR1 LNHDA and CDR2 SQIVND (reference sequence). CDR3: CASSRTGENIEQYF. In nucleotides, the CDR3 is TGTGCCAGTAGTAGAACAGGGGAAAACATCGAGCAGTACTTC.

The rearrangement joins TRBV5-5 to TRBJ2-7; TRBD1 matches at 10 bases. CDR1 is SGHKS and CDR2 is YYEKEE in the germline V gene (reference sequence). This CDR3 has 14 amino acids. In DNA form, the CDR3 reads TGTGCTAGAGGGGACAGGGGTCTGGGCTACGAGCAGTACTTC. It is translated as CARGDRGLGYEQYF. The full variable domain, in which reference TRBV5-5 and TRBJ2-7 provide the parts outside the CDR3, is DAGVTQSPTHLIKTRGQQVTLRCSPISGHKSVSWYQQVLGQGPQFIFQYYEKEERGRGNFPDRFSARQFPNYSSELNVNALLLGDSALYLCARGDRGLGYEQYFGPGTRLTVT.

This chain connects TRBV5-5 to TRBJ2-2; TRBD1 aligns across 11 bases. CDR1 and CDR2 (germline): SGHKS, YYEKEE (reference sequence). CDR3 length equals 15 residues. J gave up 4 bases and V 2 bases, and 1 base lay outside the gene matches. CDR3 residues: CASSLGTGGTGELFF. The DNA for the CDR3 is TGTGCCAGCAGCTTAGGGACAGGGGGCACCGGGGAGCTGTTTTTT.

This clonotype has a count of ten or more. The chain carries TRBV6-5 and TRBJ2-7; the D gene is possibly TRBD1 (6 bases). The CDR3 totals 16 residues. Per germline, CDR1 MNHEY and CDR2 SVGAGI. V lost 0 bases, J lost 0 bases, and 12 bases lay in between. The CDR3 DNA reads TGTGCCAGCAGTTACTCTGGGGACACCAGCTCCTACGAGCAGTACTTC. This sequence encodes CASSYSGDTSSYEQYF.

This clonotype was observed many times. This sequence joins TRBV7-9 and TRBJ2-7; the D is unclear. The CDR3 sequence is 14 residues long. V lost 5 bases to trimming and J lost 3 bases, with 14 bases between them. The V gene's germline CDR1 is SEHNR and CDR2 FQNEAQ (reference sequence). The CDR3, as DNA: TGTGCCAGCAGCCCACGGGTGTCGGGCTACGAGCAGTACTTC. This codes for CASSPRVSGYEQYF.

This clonotype was observed at least ten times. The rearrangement uses TRBV28 and TRBJ2-1, with D possibly being TRBD1 or TRBD2 (5 bases each). V lost 6 bases and J lost 4, with 13 bases in between. The CDR3 contains 14 residues. Germline V gene data show CDR1 as MDHEN and CDR2 as SYDVKM. DNA of the CDR3: TGTGCCAGCAGAGGGACCTTACCATACAATGAGCAGTTCTTC. It encodes CASRGTLPYNEQFF.

This clonotype was counted only a few times. The chain has TRBV15 and TRBJ1-3; D may be TRBD1 (5 bases). The ends were cut back, 1 base at V and 0 bases at J, with 10 bases in the middle. Germline V lookup: CDR1 LNHNV, CDR2 YYDKDF (reference sequence). The CDR3 runs to 16 residues. CDR3 loop: CATSRVDSFSGNTIYF. CDR3 DNA sequence: TGTGCCACCAGCAGAGTTGACAGCTTCTCTGGAAACACCATATATTTT.

This sequence joins TRBV10-2 and TRBJ2-7, with a tentative D call TRBD1 (6 bases). This CDR3 has 18 residues. The germline V gene has CDR1 WSHSY and CDR2 SAAADI. Deletions cut 4 bases from V and 2 bases from J, with 24 bases between. The CDR3 region is CASSGEGSLGALTYEQYF. CDR3 sequence (DNA): TGCGCCAGCAGTGGCGAGGGAAGTTTGGGGGCCCTTACCTACGAGCAGTACTTC.

This chain links TRBV10-3 with TRBJ1-4, with a tentative D call TRBD1 (6 bases). CDR1 is ENHRY and CDR2 is SYGVKD in the germline V gene. Trimming pared 2 bases from V and 4 bases from J, leaving 14 bases between. This CDR3 comprises 16 residues. CDR3 sequence reads: CAISELTGQVNEKLFF. The CDR3 DNA reads TGTGCCATCAGTGAGCTAACAGGGCAGGTTAATGAAAAACTGTTTTTT.

The V gene is TRBV11-1, the J gene TRBJ2-5; no clear D gene. In germline, CDR1 is SGHAT, CDR2 FQDESV (reference sequence). The V end was cut by 7 bases, the J end by 5 bases, with 8 bases between. This CDR3 has 11 amino acids. The CDR3 nucleotides are TGTGCCAGCACCTCAGCTGAGACCCAGTACTTC. Residues: CASTSAETQYF.

This chain links TRBV2 with TRBJ2-7; weak D call: TRBD2 (8 bases). Germline loops: CDR1 SNHLY, CDR2 FYNNEI. The CDR3 runs 14 residues. V shed 5 bases and J shed 3 bases, with 14 bases lying between them. CDR3: CASSRGGQHYEQYF. DNA for the CDR3: TGTGCCAGCAGTCGGGGGGGACAGCACTACGAGCAGTACTTC.

This clonotype was found many times. This chain connects TRBV29-1 to TRBJ2-7, with D possibly being TRBD2 (5 bases). V gave up 6 bases and J gave up 0 bases, with 12 bases separating them. The CDR3 totals 13 residues. From germline, CDR1 is SQVTM and CDR2 ANQGSEA. CDR3 DNA: TGCAGCGTAAAAGCGGAGCTCTCCTACGAGCAGTACTTC. Residues: CSVKAELSYEQYF.

The chain joins TRBV29-1 to TRBJ2-7; D is possibly TRBD1 or TRBD2 (5 bases each). In germline, CDR1 is SQVTM, CDR2 ANQGSEA. The CDR3 contains 12 residues. V lost 0 bases and J 5 bases, leaving 8 bases between the germline ends. CDR3 sequence reads: CSVEDLGDEQYF. CDR3 coding DNA: TGCAGCGTTGAAGACCTGGGGGACGAGCAGTACTTC.

This clonotype was observed at least ten times. This rearrangement joins TRBV7-2 to TRBJ2-5; D is ambiguous. From germline, CDR1 is SGHTA and CDR2 FQGNSA. Trimming removed 5 bases at V and 2 bases at J, with 15 bases between. CDR3 length: 15 residues. This CDR3 is CASSPSRRYQETQYF. The CDR3 DNA sequence: TGTGCCAGCAGCCCCAGTCGAAGGTATCAAGAGACCCAGTACTTC.

The chain recombines TRBV7-3 with TRBJ2-7; possibly TRBD1 for D (6 bases). V lost 2 bases and J 4 bases, leaving 15 bases between the germline ends. In germline, CDR1 is SGHTA, CDR2 FQGTGA. CDR3 length: 15 amino acids. CDR3 nucleotides: TGTGCCAGCAGCTTAGGGCATACAGGGTCGTACGAGCAGTACTTC. Translation: CASSLGHTGSYEQYF.

The chain uses TRBV12-3 or TRBV12-4 and TRBJ1-1, with D possibly TRBD1 on 5 matching bases. CDR3 length: 14 residues. V lost 3 bases and J 0 bases, leaving 8 bases between the germline ends. The CDR3 is CASSLAGVNTEAFF. The CDR3 region has the DNA TGTGCCAGCAGTTTGGCGGGGGTGAACACTGAAGCTTTCTTT.

The chain carries TRBV5-1 and TRBJ1-5; D not certain. The CDR3 length is 15 residues. CDR1 is SGHRS, CDR2 YFSETQ, per germline. The V and J ends lost 0 bases and 1 base respectively, with 8 bases between them. The CDR3 coding sequence is TGCGCCAGCAGCTTGGAGTCGGGAAGCAATCAGCCCCAGCATTTT. This gives the protein CASSLESGSNQPQHF.

Concerning this clonotype: Compared with germline, one end of the junction differs, possibly owing to a read error. The chain joins TRBV4-1 to TRBJ2-3; the D call may be TRBD1 or TRBD2 (7 bases each). Germline V gene data show CDR1 as MGHRA and CDR2 as YSYEKL. The CDR3 runs to 13 residues. DNA of the CDR3: TGCGCCATCAGCAGGGGGGGGGCAGATACGCAGTATTTT. Amino acid sequence: CAISRGGADTQYF.

This clonotype was seen more than once but under ten times. J is TRBJ2-3 and V is TRBV29-1; 11 nucleotides match TRBD1. The germline CDR1 and CDR2 sequences are SQVTM and ANQGSEA. CDR3 length: 17 amino acids. Unmatched junction bases numbered 11, after V lost 6 bases and J lost 0 bases. The CDR3, as DNA: TGCAGCGTAGCCGGGACAGGGGGGATTCGGAGCACAGATACGCAGTATTTT. It specifies CSVAGTGGIRSTDTQYF.